The sample holds one count of the clone carrying this T cell receptor beta chain. Its target is not known. The data were taken from a study of T cell responses to AZD1222 COVID-19 vaccine. The overall study: It was second doses at about 4 or about 12 weeks that were pooled.

Study-level points and caveats: Recipients of AZD1222 seropositive at baseline numbered only 6 or 7. Females outnumbered males among donors, who were mostly white British; clonal diversity was possibly underestimated. Nearly half of spike-specific TCRs reportedly target variant regions that are unmutated in the B.1.351 and B.1.1.7 variants.

Here immunoSEQ multiplex PCR was the method, and the copy in TCRdb shows in-frame clones only, minus some. The table has 95,000 to 110,000 clones, over 90% seen once. The sequencing used peripheral blood, collected on day 0 of AZD1222 vaccination. The sequence was collected from an adult in good health.

The CDR3, as DNA: TGTGCCAGCAGTGCCCGTGTCCCAAAGACCAGTGGCTACACCTTC. It yields the protein CASSARVPKTSGYTF. The chain uses TRBV2 and TRBJ1-2; no clear D. The CDR3 extends over 15 amino acids. V was pared by 4 bases and J by 7 bases, with 19 bases between. Germline V gives CDR1 SNHLY, CDR2 FYNNEI.